The following is a T cell receptor (beta chain) sequence with its context. Amplified TCR beta CDR3 regions came from RNA transcripts. First-round RT-PCR with HTBI primers amplified the TCR CDR3 region. TCRdb re-called the multiplex PCR reads through MiXCR, storing one row per CDR3 protein. The data contain approximately 210,000 distinct CDR3 sequences, roughly 17% of them singletons. The sample is drawn from a study of T cells in Graves' hyperthyroidism and ophthalmopathy. V was clipped by 3 bases and J by 0 bases, with 27 bases between them. The CDR3 runs 21 residues. Hyperthyroidism in the patients, aged 18 to 65, was newly diagnosed and under 2 months in duration. Exclusion of a patient resulted from uncontrolled infection, other autoimmune disease, pregnancy or lactation. Each 10 ml fresh peripheral blood draw supplied the PBMCs.

The sample consisted of blood. The receptor comes from a man in his forties or fifties with Graves' hyperthyroidism. J is TRBJ2-1 and V is TRBV12-3 or TRBV12-4; weak D call: TRBD2 (6 bases). Written as DNA, the CDR3 is TGTGCCAGCAGTTTTAGGTTAGGAGGACTAAAACAAACCAGCTCCTACAATGAGCAGTTCTTC. This gives the protein CASSFRLGGLKQTSSYNEQFF.